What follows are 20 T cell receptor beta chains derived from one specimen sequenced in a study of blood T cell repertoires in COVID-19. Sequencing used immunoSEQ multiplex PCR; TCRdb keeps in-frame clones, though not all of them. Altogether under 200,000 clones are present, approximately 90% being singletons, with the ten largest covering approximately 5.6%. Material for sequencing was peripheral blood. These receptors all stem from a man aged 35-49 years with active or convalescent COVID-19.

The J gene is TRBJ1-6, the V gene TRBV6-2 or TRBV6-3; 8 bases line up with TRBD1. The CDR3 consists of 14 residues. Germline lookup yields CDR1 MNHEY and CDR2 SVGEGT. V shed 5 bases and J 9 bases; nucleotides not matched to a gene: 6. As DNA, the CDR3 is TGTGCCAGCAGTGCCGACAGGGGCCCTTCACCCCTCCACTTT. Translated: CASSADRGPSPLHF.

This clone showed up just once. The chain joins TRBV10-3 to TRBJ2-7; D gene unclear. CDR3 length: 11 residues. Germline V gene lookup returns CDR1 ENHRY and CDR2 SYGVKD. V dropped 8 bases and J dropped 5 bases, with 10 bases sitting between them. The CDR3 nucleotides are TGTGCCATCGGAGTCGCGAACGAGCAGTACTTC. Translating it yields CAIGVANEQYF.

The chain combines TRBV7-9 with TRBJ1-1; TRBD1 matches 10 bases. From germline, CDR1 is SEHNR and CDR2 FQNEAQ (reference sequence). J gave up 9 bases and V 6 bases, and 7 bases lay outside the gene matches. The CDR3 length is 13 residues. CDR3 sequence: CASRPRDRGKAFF. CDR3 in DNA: TGTGCCAGCAGACCCCGGGACAGGGGAAAAGCTTTCTTT.

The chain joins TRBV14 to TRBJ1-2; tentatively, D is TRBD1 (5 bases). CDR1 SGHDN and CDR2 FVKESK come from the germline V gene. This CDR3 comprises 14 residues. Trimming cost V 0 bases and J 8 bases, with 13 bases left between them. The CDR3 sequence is CASSQDPAGIGYTF. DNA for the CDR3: TGTGCCAGCAGCCAAGACCCGGCAGGGATAGGCTACACCTTC. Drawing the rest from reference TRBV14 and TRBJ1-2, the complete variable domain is EAGVTQFPSHSVIEKGQTVTLRCDPISGHDNLYWYRRVMGKEIKFLLHFVKESKQDESGMPNNRFLAERTGGTYSTLKVQPAELEDSGVYFCASSQDPAGIGYTFGSGTRLTVV.

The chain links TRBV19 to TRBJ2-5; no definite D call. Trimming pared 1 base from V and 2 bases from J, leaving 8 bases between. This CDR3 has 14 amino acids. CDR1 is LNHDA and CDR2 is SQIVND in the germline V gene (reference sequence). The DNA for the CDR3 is TGTGCCAGTAGTATAGCGTCCCCTCAAGAGACCCAGTACTTC. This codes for CASSIASPQETQYF. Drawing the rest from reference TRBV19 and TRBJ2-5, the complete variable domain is DGGITQSPKYLFRKEGQNVTLSCEQNLNHDAMYWYRQDPGQGLRLIYYSQIVNDFQKGDIAEGYSVSREKKESFPLTVTSAQKNPTAFYLCASSIASPQETQYFGPGTRLLVL.

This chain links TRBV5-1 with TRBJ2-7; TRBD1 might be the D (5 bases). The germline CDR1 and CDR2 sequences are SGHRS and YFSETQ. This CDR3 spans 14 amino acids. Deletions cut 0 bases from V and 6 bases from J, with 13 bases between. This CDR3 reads CASSLGLQGPEQYF. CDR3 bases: TGCGCCAGCAGCTTGGGACTCCAGGGTCCCGAGCAGTACTTC.

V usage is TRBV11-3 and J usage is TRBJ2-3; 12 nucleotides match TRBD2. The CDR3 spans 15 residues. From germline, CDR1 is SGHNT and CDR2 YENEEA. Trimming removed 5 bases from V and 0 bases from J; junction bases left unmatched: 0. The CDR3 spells CASSGLAGSTDTQYF. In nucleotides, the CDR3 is TGTGCCAGCAGCGGACTAGCGGGAAGCACAGATACGCAGTATTTT.

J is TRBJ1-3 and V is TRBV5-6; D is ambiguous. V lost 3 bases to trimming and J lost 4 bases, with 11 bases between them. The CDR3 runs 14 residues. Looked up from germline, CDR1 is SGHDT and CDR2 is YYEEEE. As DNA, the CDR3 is TGTGCCAGCAGCTGGGAGGAGACCGGAAACACCATATATTTT. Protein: CASSWEETGNTIYF. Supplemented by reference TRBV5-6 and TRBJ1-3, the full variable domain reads DAGVTQSPTHLIKTRGQQVTLRCSPKSGHDTVSWYQQALGQGPQFIFQYYEEEERQRGNFPDRFSGHQFPNYSSELNVNALLLGDSALYLCASSWEETGNTIYFGEGSWLTVV.

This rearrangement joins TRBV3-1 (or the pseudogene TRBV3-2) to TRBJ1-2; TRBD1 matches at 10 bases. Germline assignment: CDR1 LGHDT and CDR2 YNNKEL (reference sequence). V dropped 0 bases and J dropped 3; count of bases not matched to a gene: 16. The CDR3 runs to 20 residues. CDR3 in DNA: TGTGCCAGCAGCCAAGATGGACAGGGGGTCGTCATCAGACGGGACTATGGCTACACCTTC. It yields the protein CASSQDGQGVVIRRDYGYTF.

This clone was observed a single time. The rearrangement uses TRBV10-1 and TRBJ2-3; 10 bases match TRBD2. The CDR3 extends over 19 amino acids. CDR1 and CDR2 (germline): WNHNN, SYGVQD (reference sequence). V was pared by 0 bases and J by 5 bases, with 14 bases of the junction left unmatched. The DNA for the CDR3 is TGCGCCAGCAGTGAGTCAGGGGCGTTGGGAATAGCGGGGGGAGATACGCAGTATTTT. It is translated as CASSESGALGIAGGDTQYF.

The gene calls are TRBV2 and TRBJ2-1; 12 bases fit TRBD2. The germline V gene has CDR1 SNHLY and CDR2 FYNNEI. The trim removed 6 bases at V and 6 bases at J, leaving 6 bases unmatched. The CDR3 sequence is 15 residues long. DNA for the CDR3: TGTGCCAGCAGAGGACTAGCGGGATTGGTCAATGAGCAGTTCTTC. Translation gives CASRGLAGLVNEQFF.

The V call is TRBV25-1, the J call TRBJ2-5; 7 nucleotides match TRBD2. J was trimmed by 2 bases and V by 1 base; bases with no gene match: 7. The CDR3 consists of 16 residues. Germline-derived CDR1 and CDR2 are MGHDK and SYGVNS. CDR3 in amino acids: CASSEWTQRGQETQYF. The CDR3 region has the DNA TGTGCCAGCAGTGAATGGACGCAGCGGGGACAAGAGACCCAGTACTTC.

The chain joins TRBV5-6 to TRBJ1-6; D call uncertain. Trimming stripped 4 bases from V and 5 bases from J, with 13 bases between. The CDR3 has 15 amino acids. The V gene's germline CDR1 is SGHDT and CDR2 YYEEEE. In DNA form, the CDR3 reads TGTGCCAGCAGCCGTCCGGACGGGGATAATTCACCCCTCCACTTT. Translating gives CASSRPDGDNSPLHF. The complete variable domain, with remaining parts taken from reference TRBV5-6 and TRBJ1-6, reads DAGVTQSPTHLIKTRGQQVTLRCSPKSGHDTVSWYQQALGQGPQFIFQYYEEEERQRGNFPDRFSGHQFPNYSSELNVNALLLGDSALYLCASSRPDGDNSPLHFGNGTRLTVT.

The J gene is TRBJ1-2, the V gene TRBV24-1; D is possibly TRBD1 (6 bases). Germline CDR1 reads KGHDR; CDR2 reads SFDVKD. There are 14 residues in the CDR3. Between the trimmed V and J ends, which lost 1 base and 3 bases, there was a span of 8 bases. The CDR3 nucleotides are TGTGCCACCAGTGATTTATGGACAGACTATGGCTACACCTTC. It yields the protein CATSDLWTDYGYTF.

This CDR3 is CASSQDRGLNYGYTF. In DNA form, the CDR3 reads TGTGCCAGCAGCCAAGACCGAGGACTCAACTATGGCTACACCTTC. The V call is TRBV3-1 (or the pseudogene TRBV3-2), the J call TRBJ1-2; D is undetermined. V lost 0 bases and J lost 2, with 10 bases in between. Germline-derived CDR1 and CDR2 are LGHDT and YNNKEL (reference sequence). CDR3 length: 15 amino acids.

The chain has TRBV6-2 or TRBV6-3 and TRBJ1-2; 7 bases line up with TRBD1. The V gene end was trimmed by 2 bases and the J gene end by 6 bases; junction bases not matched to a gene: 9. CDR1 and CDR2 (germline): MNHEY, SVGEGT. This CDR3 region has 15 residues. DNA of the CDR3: TGTGCCAGCAGTTACGGGGCAGGGGGTTTGGATGGCTACACCTTC. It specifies CASSYGAGGLDGYTF.

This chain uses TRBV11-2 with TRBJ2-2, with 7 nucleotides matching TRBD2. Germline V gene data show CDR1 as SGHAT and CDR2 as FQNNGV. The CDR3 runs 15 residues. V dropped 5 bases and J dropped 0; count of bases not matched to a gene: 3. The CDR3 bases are TGTGCCAGCAGCCCCGGACTAGCGAACACCGGGGAGCTGTTTTTT. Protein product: CASSPGLANTGELFF.

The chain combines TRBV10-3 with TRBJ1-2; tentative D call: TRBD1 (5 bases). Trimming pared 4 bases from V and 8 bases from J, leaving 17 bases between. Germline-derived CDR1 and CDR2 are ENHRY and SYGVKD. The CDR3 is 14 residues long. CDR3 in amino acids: CAISGSLRDGGYTF. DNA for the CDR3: TGTGCCATCAGTGGAAGTTTGCGGGACGGAGGCTACACCTTC.

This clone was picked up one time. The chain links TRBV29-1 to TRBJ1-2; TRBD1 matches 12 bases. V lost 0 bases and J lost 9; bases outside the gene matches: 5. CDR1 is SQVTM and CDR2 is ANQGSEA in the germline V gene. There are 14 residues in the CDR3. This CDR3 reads CSVEEGTGGLSYTF. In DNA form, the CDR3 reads TGCAGCGTTGAAGAGGGGACAGGGGGCTTGAGCTACACCTTC.

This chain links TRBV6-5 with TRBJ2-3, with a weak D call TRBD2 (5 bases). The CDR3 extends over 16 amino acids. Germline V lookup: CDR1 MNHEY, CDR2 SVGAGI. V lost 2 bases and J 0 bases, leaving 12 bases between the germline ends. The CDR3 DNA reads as TGTGCCAGCAGTTACAGCGGACCCATGAGCACAGATACGCAGTATTTT. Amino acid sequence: CASSYSGPMSTDTQYF.